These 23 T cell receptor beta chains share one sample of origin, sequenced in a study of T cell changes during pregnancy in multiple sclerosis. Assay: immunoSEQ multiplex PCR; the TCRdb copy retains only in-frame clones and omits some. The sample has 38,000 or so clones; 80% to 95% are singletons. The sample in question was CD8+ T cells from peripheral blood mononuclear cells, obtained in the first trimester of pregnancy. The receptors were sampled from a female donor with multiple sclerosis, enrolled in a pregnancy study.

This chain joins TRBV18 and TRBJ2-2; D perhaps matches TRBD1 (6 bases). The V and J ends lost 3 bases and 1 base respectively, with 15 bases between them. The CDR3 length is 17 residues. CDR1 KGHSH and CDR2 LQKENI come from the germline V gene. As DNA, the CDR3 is TGTGCCAGCTCACCGAACCTGGACAGCCGGAACACCGGGGAGCTGTTTTTT. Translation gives CASSPNLDSRNTGELFF.

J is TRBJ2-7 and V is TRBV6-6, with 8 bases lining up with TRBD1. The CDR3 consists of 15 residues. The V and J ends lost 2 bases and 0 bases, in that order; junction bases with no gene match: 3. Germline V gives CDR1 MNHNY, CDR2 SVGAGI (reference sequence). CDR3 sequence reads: CASSYDRGSSYEQYF. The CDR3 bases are TGTGCCAGCAGTTACGACAGGGGAAGCTCCTACGAGCAGTACTTC.

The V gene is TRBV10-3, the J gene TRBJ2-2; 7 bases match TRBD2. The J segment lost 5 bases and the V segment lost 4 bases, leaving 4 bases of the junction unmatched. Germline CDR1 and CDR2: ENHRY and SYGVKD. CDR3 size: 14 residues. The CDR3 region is CAISGEGGTGELFF. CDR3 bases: TGTGCCATCAGTGGGGAGGGAGGGACCGGGGAGCTGTTTTTT.

The CDR3 loop reads CASSLVSGPDGYTF. The CDR3 nucleotides are TGTGCCAGCAGCTTAGTATCGGGTCCCGATGGCTACACCTTC. The gene calls are TRBV11-1 and TRBJ1-2, with D uncertain. Germline lookup yields CDR1 SGHAT and CDR2 FQDESV (reference sequence). The CDR3 sequence is 14 residues long. The V end lost 1 base, the J end lost 6 bases, and 12 bases lay between the germline ends.

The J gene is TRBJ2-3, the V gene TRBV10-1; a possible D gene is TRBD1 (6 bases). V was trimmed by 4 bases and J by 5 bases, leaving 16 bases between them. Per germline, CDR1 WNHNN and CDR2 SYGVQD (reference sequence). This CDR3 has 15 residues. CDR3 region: CASSGIQGSGDTQYF. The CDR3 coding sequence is TGCGCCAGCAGTGGCATACAGGGTTCCGGAGATACGCAGTATTTT.

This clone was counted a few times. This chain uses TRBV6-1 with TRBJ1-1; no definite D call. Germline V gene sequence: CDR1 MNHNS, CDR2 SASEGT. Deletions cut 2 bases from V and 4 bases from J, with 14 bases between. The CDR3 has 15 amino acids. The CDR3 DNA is TGTGCCAGCAGTGAATTCGTCGCGGTGGCCACTGAAGCTTTCTTT. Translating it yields CASSEFVAVATEAFF.

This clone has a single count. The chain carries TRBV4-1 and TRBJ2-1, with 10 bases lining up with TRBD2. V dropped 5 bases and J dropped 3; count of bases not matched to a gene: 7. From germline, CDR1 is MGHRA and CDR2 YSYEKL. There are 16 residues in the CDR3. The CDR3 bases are TGCGCCAGCAGCACGCGGACTAGCGGATTCTACAATGAGCAGTTCTTC. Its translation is CASSTRTSGFYNEQFF.

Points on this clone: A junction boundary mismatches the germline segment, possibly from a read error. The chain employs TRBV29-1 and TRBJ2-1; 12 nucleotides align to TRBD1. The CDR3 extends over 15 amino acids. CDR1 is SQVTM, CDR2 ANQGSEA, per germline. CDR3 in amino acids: CSVERGTGGYDEQFF. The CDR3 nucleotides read TGCAGCGTTGAAAGAGGGACAGGGGGCTACGATGAGCAGTTCTTC.

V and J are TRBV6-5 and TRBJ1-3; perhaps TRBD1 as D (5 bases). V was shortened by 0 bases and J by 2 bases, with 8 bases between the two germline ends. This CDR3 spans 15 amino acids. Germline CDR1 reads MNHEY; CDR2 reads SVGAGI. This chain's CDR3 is CASSYSGQTGNTIYF. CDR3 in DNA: TGTGCCAGCAGTTACTCGGGGCAGACTGGAAACACCATATATTTT.

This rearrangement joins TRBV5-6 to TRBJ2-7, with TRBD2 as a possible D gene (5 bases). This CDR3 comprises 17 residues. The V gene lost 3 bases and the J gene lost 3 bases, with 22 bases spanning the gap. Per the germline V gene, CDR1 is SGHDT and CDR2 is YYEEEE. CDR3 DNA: TGTGCCAGCAGCTCCGATACGTCCATGGACGGAGGCTACGAGCAGTACTTC. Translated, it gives CASSSDTSMDGGYEQYF.

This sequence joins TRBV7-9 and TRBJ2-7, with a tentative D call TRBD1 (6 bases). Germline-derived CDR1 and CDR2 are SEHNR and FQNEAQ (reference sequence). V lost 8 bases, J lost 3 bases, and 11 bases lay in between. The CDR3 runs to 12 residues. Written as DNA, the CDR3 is TGTGCCAGCTCCCGGGACATCTACGAGCAGTACTTC. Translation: CASSRDIYEQYF. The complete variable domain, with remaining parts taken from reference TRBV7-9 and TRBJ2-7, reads DTGVSQNPRHKITKRGQNVTFRCDPISEHNRLYWYRQTLGQGPEFLTYFQNEAQLEKSRLLSDRFSAERPKGSFSTLEIQRTEQGDSAMYLCASSRDIYEQYFGPGTRLTVT.

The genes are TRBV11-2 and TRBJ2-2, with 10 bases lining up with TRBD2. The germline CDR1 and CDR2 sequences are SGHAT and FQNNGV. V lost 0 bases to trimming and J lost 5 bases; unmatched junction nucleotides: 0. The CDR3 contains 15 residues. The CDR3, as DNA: TGTGCCAGCAGCTTAGAACTAGCGGGGACCGGGGAGCTGTTTTTT. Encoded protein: CASSLELAGTGELFF.

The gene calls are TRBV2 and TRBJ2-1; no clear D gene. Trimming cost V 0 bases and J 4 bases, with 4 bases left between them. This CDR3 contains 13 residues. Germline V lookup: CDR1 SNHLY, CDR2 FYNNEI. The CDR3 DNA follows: TGTGCCAGCAGTGAAGCTATATACAATGAGCAGTTCTTC. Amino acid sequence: CASSEAIYNEQFF.

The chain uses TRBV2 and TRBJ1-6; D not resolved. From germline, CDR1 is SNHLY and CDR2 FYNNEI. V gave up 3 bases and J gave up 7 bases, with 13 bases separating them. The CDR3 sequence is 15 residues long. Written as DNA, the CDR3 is TGTGCCAGCAGTGAGGGAGGGTCCACGAATTCACCCCTCCACTTT. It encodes CASSEGGSTNSPLHF. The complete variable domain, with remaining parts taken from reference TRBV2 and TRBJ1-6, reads EPEVTQTPSHQVTQMGQEVILRCVPISNHLYFYWYRQILGQKVEFLVSFYNNEISEKSEIFDDQFSVERPDGSNFTLKIRSTKLEDSAMYFCASSEGGSTNSPLHFGNGTRLTVT.

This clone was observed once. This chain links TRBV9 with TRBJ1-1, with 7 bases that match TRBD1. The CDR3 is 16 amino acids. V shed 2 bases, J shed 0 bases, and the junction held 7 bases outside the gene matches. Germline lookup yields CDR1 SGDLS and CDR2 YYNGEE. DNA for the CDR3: TGTGCCAGCAGCGTGCAGACACAGGGGCTGAACACTGAAGCTTTCTTT. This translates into CASSVQTQGLNTEAFF.

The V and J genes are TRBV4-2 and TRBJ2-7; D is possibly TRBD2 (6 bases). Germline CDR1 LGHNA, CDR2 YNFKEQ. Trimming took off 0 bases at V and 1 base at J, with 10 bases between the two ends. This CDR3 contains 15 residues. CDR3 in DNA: TGTGCCAGCAGCCAAGAAATTGGAGGGTCCTACGAGCAGTACTTC. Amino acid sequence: CASSQEIGGSYEQYF.

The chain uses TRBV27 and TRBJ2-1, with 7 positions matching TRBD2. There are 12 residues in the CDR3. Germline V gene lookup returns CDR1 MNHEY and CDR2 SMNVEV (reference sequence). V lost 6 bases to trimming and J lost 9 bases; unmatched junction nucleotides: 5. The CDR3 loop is CASSLGGIEQFF. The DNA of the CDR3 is TGTGCCAGCAGCCTCGGGGGGATTGAGCAGTTCTTC.

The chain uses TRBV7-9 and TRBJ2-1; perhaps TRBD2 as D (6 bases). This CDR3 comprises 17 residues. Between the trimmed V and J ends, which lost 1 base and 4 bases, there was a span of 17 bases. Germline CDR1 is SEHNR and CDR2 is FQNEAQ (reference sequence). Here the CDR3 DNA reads TGTGCCAGCAGCTTAGTCACGGGGGAGGAGGGATACAATGAGCAGTTCTTC. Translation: CASSLVTGEEGYNEQFF. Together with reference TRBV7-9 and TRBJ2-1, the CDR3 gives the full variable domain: DTGVSQNPRHKITKRGQNVTFRCDPISEHNRLYWYRQTLGQGPEFLTYFQNEAQLEKSRLLSDRFSAERPKGSFSTLEIQRTEQGDSAMYLCASSLVTGEEGYNEQFFGPGTRLTVL.

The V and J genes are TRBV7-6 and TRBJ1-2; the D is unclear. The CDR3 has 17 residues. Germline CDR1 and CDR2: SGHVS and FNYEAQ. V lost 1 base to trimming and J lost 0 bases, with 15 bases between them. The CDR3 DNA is TGTGCCAGCAGCTTAGGAGAGGGAAGGGAATCTAACTATGGCTACACCTTC. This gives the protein CASSLGEGRESNYGYTF.

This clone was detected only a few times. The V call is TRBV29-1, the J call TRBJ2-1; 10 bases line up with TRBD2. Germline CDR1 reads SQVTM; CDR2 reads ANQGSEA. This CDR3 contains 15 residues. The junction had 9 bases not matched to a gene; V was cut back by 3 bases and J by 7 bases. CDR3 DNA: TGCAGCGTTGAGCTGGAGCGGGGGGGCCGGAATGAGCAGTTCTTC. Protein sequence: CSVELERGGRNEQFF.

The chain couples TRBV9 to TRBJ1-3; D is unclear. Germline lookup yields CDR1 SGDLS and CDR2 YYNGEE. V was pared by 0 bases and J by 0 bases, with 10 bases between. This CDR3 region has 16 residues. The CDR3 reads CASSVVSQPSGNTIYF. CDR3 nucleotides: TGTGCCAGCAGCGTAGTTAGCCAGCCCTCTGGAAACACCATATATTTT.

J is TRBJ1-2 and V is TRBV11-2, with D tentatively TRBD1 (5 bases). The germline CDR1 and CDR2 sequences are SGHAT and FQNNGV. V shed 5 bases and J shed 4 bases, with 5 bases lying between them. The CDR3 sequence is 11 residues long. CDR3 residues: CASSDSYGYTF. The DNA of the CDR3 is TGTGCCAGCAGCGACAGCTATGGCTACACCTTC.

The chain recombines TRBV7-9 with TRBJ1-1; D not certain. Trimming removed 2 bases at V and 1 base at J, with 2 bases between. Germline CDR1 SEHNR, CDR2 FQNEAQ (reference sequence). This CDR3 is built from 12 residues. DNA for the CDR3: TGTGCCAGCAGCTTACAGAACACTGAAGCTTTCTTT. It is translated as CASSLQNTEAFF.